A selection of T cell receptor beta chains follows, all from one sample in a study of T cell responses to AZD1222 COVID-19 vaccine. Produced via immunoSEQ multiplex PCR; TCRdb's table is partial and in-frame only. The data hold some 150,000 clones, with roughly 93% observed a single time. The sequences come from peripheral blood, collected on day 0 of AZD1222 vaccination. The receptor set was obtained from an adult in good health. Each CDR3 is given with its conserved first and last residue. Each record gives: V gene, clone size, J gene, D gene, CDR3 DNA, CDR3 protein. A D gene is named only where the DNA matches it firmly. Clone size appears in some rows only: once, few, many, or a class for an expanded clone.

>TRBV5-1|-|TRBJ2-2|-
TGCGCCAGCAGCTTGGAGGTAGGAGGTACCGGGGAGCTGTTTTTT
CASSLEVGGTGELFF
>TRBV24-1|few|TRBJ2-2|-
TGTGCCACTGCCGGGACGAACGTCCCCGGGGAGCTGTTTTTT
CATAGTNVPGELFF
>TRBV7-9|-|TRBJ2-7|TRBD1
TGTGCCAGCAGCCCGAAGACAGGGGGCTACGAGCAGTACTTC
CASSPKTGGYEQYF
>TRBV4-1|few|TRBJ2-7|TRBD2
TGCGCCAGCAGCCAAGTCGGCGGGAGGGCCCCCGAGCAGTACTTC
CASSQVGGRAPEQYF
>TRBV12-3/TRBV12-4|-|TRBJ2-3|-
TGTGCCAGCACCGAAAGCACAGATACGCAGTATTTT
CASTESTDTQYF
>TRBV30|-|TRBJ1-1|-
TGTGCCTGGAGTGTCGCGCAGATGAACACTGAAGCTTTCTTT
CAWSVAQMNTEAFF
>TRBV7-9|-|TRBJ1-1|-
TGTGCCAGCAGCTTAGGGGGCGAGTTGAGGACTGAAGCTTTCTTT
CASSLGGELRTEAFF
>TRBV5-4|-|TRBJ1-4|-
TGTGCCAGCAGCTTGAATAGGGACGGAGAAAAACTGTTTTTT
CASSLNRDGEKLFF
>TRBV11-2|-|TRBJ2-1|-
TGTGCCAGCAGCTTAGCAGGCAATGAGCAGTTCTTC
CASSLAGNEQFF
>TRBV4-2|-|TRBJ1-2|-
TGTGCCAGCAGCCAAGATGGTACTAAAGCTAACTATGGCTACACCTTC
CASSQDGTKANYGYTF
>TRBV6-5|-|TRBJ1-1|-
TGTGCCAGCAGTACAGGTCCGAGGGGCACTGAAGCTTTCTTT
CASSTGPRGTEAFF
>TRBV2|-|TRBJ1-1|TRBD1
TGTGCCAGCAGGACGCAGTTGGTGGACAGGGAAATGAACACTGAAGCTTTCTTT
CASRTQLVDREMNTEAFF
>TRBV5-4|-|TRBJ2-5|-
TGTGCCAGCAGCATTAAGCGGTACCAAGAGACCCAGTACTTC
CASSIKRYQETQYF
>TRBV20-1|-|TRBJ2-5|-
TGCAGGGCCCTCGGGGGAGAGACCCAGTACTTC
CRALGGETQYF
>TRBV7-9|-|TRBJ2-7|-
TGTGCCAGCAGCTTACTAAGGGCCTACGAGCAGTACTTC
CASSLLRAYEQYF
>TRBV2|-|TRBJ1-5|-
TGTGCCAGCAACCAGGCCACCGCCAATCAGCCCCAGCATTTT
CASNQATANQPQHF
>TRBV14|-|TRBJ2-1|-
TGTGCCAGCAGCCAAGAGATGGCGGGACGCAATGAGCAGTTCTTC
CASSQEMAGRNEQFF
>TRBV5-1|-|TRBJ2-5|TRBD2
TGCGCCAGCAGCGATCTCCCCGGGGGGGAGACCCAGTACTTC
CASSDLPGGETQYF
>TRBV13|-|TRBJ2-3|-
TGTGCCAGCAGCGCACCCCCAGCGGAGATCACAGATACGCAGTATTTT
CASSAPPAEITDTQYF
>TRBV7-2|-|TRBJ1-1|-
TGTGCCAGCAGCATGGTTCGGGACACTGAAGCTTTCTTT
CASSMVRDTEAFF
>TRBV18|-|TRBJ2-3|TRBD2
TGTGCCAGCTCACCACTGCTAGCGGGGACGCGCAGCGCTAGCACAGATACGCAGTATTTT
CASSPLLAGTRSASTDTQYF
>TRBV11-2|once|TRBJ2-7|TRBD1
TGTGCCAGCAGCGGGGACAGGGGGTCCTTCGAGCAGTACTTC
CASSGDRGSFEQYF
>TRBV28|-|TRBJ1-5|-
TGTGCCAGCAGTTTGGACTCAGGTGGGAAGCCCCAGCATTTT
CASSLDSGGKPQHF
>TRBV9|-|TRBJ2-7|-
TGTGCCAGCAGCGTAGGGTCTCACGGCGAGCAGTACTTC
CASSVGSHGEQYF
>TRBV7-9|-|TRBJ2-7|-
TGTGCCAGCAGCTTAGGAGTTTACGAGCAGTACTTC
CASSLGVYEQYF
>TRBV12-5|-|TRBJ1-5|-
TGTGCTAGTGGTTTATCGGGAAATCAGCCCCAGCATTTT
CASGLSGNQPQHF
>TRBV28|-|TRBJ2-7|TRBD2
TGTGCCAGCAGACCTGGGACTAGCAGAACCTACGAGCAGTACTTC
CASRPGTSRTYEQYF
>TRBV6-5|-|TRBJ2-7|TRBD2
TGTGCCAGCAGTTACTCTAGCGGGAGATTGTACGAGCAGTACTTC
CASSYSSGRLYEQYF
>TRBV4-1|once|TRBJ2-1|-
TGCGCCAGCAGCCAAGCGGGTATGACGCAGTTCTTC
CASSQAGMTQFF
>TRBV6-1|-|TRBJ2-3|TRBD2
TGTGCCAGCAGTGAGGGCGGGAGTGGCTCAGATACGCAGTATTTT
CASSEGGSGSDTQYF
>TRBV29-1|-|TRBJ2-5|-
TGCAGCGTGGGAGTAAAGACCCAGTACTTC
CSVGVKTQYF
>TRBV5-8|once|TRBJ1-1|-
TGTGCCAGCAGTTCAGCCCAGGGAAGAACTGAAGCTTTCTTT
CASSSAQGRTEAFF
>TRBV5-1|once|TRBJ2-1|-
TGCGCCAGCAGCTTGGTGCGTAATACCTACAATGAGCAGTTCTTC
CASSLVRNTYNEQFF
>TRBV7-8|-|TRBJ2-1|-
TGTGCCAGCAGCTTAATAAGGCAGGCCAATGAGCAGTTCTTC
CASSLIRQANEQFF
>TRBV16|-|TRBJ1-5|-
TGTGCCAGCACGAAACAGGGAACCGGCAATCAGCCCCAGCATTTT
CASTKQGTGNQPQHF